A selection of T cell receptor beta chains follows, all from one sample in a study of blood T cell repertoires in COVID-19. Sequencing was performed with immunoSEQ multiplex PCR; in TCRdb, only in-frame clones are kept and a portion is missing. This sample yields some 78,000 clones, of which 86% are seen a single time; 25% to 35% belongs to the top ten. Sequenced input: peripheral blood. The receptors shown here come from a man aged 50 to 60 with active or convalescent COVID-19. CDR3s include the opening cysteine and the closing phenylalanine or tryptophan. A D gene is named only where the DNA matches it firmly. Expanded clones get a size class; other rows say once, few or many, or leave the size out.

J,D,size,V,CDR3
TRBJ2-1,NA,NA,TRBV30,CAWSGRGNEQFF
TRBJ2-4,NA,NA,TRBV18,CASSGSLAKNIQYF
TRBJ2-1,NA,NA,TRBV10-3,CAISESGRSYNEQFF
TRBJ1-5,NA,NA,TRBV5-8,CASSPGLFNQPQHF
TRBJ2-1,TRBD1,NA,TRBV30,CAWSQGAARYNEQFF
TRBJ2-5,NA,NA,TRBV6-1,CASSDLISLPRRWETQYF
TRBJ2-3,NA,once,TRBV27,CASSYRLPPGTDTQYF
TRBJ2-1,TRBD1,once,TRBV5-5,CASSRRAGQAPNEQFF
TRBJ2-7,NA,NA,TRBV18,CASSPLGQSARGNEQYF
TRBJ2-3,NA,NA,TRBV5-4,CASSLVRGGSQYF
TRBJ1-2,NA,NA,TRBV15,CATSSRGGYNYGYTF
TRBJ1-5,NA,NA,TRBV19,CASETVHNQPQHF
TRBJ2-7,NA,NA,TRBV29-1,CSVLETYEQYF
TRBJ2-5,TRBD2,NA,TRBV2,CASSGDSGKRETQYF
TRBJ2-7,NA,NA,TRBV6-5,CASRPPGEYEQYF
TRBJ1-1,NA,NA,TRBV5-1,CASGPEQGTEAFF
TRBJ2-7,TRBD1,NA,TRBV28,CASSPGQAAYEQYF
TRBJ2-7,NA,NA,TRBV10-1,CASSEFTAYEQYF
TRBJ1-1,NA,NA,TRBV6-2/TRBV6-3,CASSYGAALFMNTEAFF
TRBJ2-2,NA,NA,TRBV30,CAWSVMSTGELFF
TRBJ2-3,NA,NA,TRBV2,CASRRDSLTDTQYF
TRBJ2-1,TRBD2,NA,TRBV20-1,CSASDGTSGRSLQFF
TRBJ2-7,TRBD1,NA,TRBV18,CASSPRSGQGRYEQYF
TRBJ2-5,TRBD2,NA,TRBV27,CASSLSRGGETQYF
TRBJ2-7,TRBD1,NA,TRBV9,CASSRGQGEYEQYF
TRBJ2-1,TRBD2,NA,TRBV29-1,CSVEDPLGRLAGAQEDNEQFF
TRBJ2-7,TRBD1,NA,TRBV5-5,CASSLAGTGSYEQYF
TRBJ1-2,TRBD1,NA,TRBV7-9,CASRYPGQNYGYTF
TRBJ1-5,NA,NA,TRBV6-5,CASSPEVNQPQHF
TRBJ2-3,TRBD1,NA,TRBV6-1,CASSETITGVFRRDTQYF
TRBJ2-5,NA,NA,TRBV29-1,CSVGGRGNQETQYF
TRBJ2-1,TRBD2,NA,TRBV28,CASSTGLAPSSYNEQFF
TRBJ1-1,NA,NA,TRBV4-2,CASSQEDPRRGTEAFF
TRBJ1-2,NA,NA,TRBV7-2,CASSLRSQGYGYTF
TRBJ1-3,TRBD1,few,TRBV11-2,CASSLTLDRGLGNTIYF
TRBJ1-5,TRBD1,NA,TRBV4-3,CASSYRQGNQPQHF
TRBJ1-5,NA,NA,TRBV19,CASSIAPAGNQPQHF
TRBJ2-3,NA,few,TRBV2,CASPPRGGSTDTQYF
TRBJ2-7,NA,NA,TRBV24-1,CATSDCRAPRYYEQYF
TRBJ2-1,TRBD1,NA,TRBV5-1,CASSPFQGAHNEQFF
TRBJ2-3,TRBD2,NA,TRBV7-9,CASSSHELSGGAVDTQYF
TRBJ1-6,NA,NA,TRBV10-3,CATLSQRGYNSPLHF
TRBJ2-7,NA,once,TRBV23-1,CASSQAYRGGEQYF
TRBJ2-7,TRBD1,NA,TRBV11-3,CASSLRQGAGEQYF
TRBJ1-6,TRBD1,NA,TRBV10-1,CATSTGVDSPLHF
TRBJ1-6,TRBD1,NA,TRBV15,CATSSNPGQGYIALHF
TRBJ1-3,TRBD1,NA,TRBV12-3/TRBV12-4,CARDRVSGNTIYF
TRBJ1-4,NA,NA,TRBV29-1,CSVEIGGGTNEKLFF
TRBJ2-1,TRBD1,NA,TRBV3-1/TRBV3-2,CASSLTGGEQFF
TRBJ1-5,NA,NA,TRBV2,CASRESLNQPQHF
TRBJ1-2,TRBD1,NA,TRBV24-1,CATSEAGGRGYTF
TRBJ1-4,NA,NA,TRBV24-1,CATSDPRTVNEKLFF
TRBJ2-7,TRBD1,NA,TRBV5-1,CASSLQGARGEQYF
TRBJ2-7,NA,NA,TRBV19,CASKPTVNTYEQYF
TRBJ2-1,TRBD2,NA,TRBV24-1,CATSVNGAGVYNEQFF
TRBJ1-2,NA,NA,TRBV28,CASSLGDINGYTF
TRBJ2-1,NA,NA,TRBV5-1,CASSGTGTLKRDEQFF
TRBJ2-2,TRBD2,NA,TRBV7-9,CASIKTSGRNAGELFF
TRBJ2-1,NA,few,TRBV6-2/TRBV6-3,CASSDQDFTYNEQFF